Below, 24 T cell receptor beta chains from the same sample are listed, as sequenced in a study of blood T cell repertoires in COVID-19. Profiling relied on immunoSEQ multiplex PCR, and the TCRdb table lists in-frame clones only, not all of them. In the table there are about 220,000 clones, 82% of which are singletons. Source material: peripheral blood. These receptor sequences come from a woman of 80 years or more with acute or convalescent COVID-19.

The chain joins TRBV2 to TRBJ2-5; 12 nucleotides align to TRBD2. V gave up 2 bases and J gave up 2 bases; unmatched junction bases: 9. The CDR3 is made up of 18 amino acids. Germline CDR1 and CDR2: SNHLY and FYNNEI. The CDR3 region is CASSEMASGGAGQETQYF. Here the CDR3 DNA reads TGTGCCAGCAGTGAAATGGCTAGCGGGGGGGCAGGGCAAGAGACCCAGTACTTC.

J is TRBJ2-5 and V is TRBV10-1; 9 bases fit TRBD2. The germline V gene has CDR1 WNHNN and CDR2 SYGVQD (reference sequence). This CDR3 comprises 15 residues. Losses at the gene ends were 4 bases for V and 4 bases for J; bases not matched to a gene: 7. In nucleotides, the CDR3 is TGCGCCAGCAGTGTCCTCGGGACTAGCCCAGAGACCCAGTACTTC. Protein: CASSVLGTSPETQYF.

This clone occurred a few times. The V call is TRBV7-2, the J call TRBJ1-6, with 9 bases matching TRBD1. The CDR3 consists of 18 residues. With V trimmed by 5 bases and J by 0 bases, 8 bases remained unmatched. Germline CDR1 and CDR2: SGHTA and FQGNSA. CDR3 sequence reads: CASSQGQGHSSYNSPLHF. In nucleotides, the CDR3 is TGTGCCAGCAGCCAGGGACAGGGCCACAGCTCCTATAATTCACCCCTCCACTTT.

The rearrangement links TRBV19 to TRBJ2-3, with TRBD2 matching 11 bases. Losses at the gene ends were 3 bases for V and 1 base for J; bases not matched to a gene: 3. This CDR3 spans 16 amino acids. The germline gives CDR1 LNHDA, CDR2 SQIVND (reference sequence). CDR3 nucleotides: TGTGCCAGTAGTATCAAGACTAGCGGGGGCACAGATACGCAGTATTTT. This encodes CASSIKTSGGTDTQYF.

The J gene is TRBJ2-5, the V gene TRBV19; TRBD2 matches 9 bases. Germline loops: CDR1 LNHDA, CDR2 SQIVND (reference sequence). J lost 4 bases, V lost 5 bases, and 2 bases had no gene match. The CDR3 totals 13 residues. CDR3 region: CASSAGGGETQYF. CDR3 nucleotide sequence: TGTGCCAGTAGTGCGGGGGGGGGAGAGACCCAGTACTTC. The full variable domain, with the rest looked up from reference TRBV19 and TRBJ2-5, is DGGITQSPKYLFRKEGQNVTLSCEQNLNHDAMYWYRQDPGQGLRLIYYSQIVNDFQKGDIAEGYSVSREKKESFPLTVTSAQKNPTAFYLCASSAGGGETQYFGPGTRLLVL.

The J gene is TRBJ2-7, the V gene TRBV19; a possible D gene is TRBD1 (5 bases). The germline V gene has CDR1 LNHDA and CDR2 SQIVND (reference sequence). With 2 bases removed from V and 1 base from J, the gap between germline ends came to 12 bases. The CDR3 totals 15 residues. CDR3 amino acids: CASSIIEAGSYEQYF. The CDR3 DNA sequence: TGTGCCAGTAGTATAATTGAGGCAGGGTCCTACGAGCAGTACTTC. Looking up the rest from reference TRBV19 and TRBJ2-7 gives the full variable domain: DGGITQSPKYLFRKEGQNVTLSCEQNLNHDAMYWYRQDPGQGLRLIYYSQIVNDFQKGDIAEGYSVSREKKESFPLTVTSAQKNPTAFYLCASSIIEAGSYEQYFGPGTRLTVT.

The rearrangement links TRBV7-2 to TRBJ2-1; TRBD1 aligns across 8 bases. J gave up 6 bases and V 5 bases, and 3 bases lay outside the gene matches. The V gene's germline CDR1 is SGHTA and CDR2 FQGNSA. This CDR3 spans 13 amino acids. As DNA, the CDR3 is TGTGCCAGCAGCGTCACAGGGGGCAATGAGCAGTTCTTC. This translates into CASSVTGGNEQFF.

The CDR3 DNA reads TGTGCCAGCAGTTACTCTGGCGGGGGCTCAGATACGCAGTATTTT. Its translation: CASSYSGGGSDTQYF. This rearrangement joins TRBV6-5 to TRBJ2-3; D perhaps matches TRBD2 (7 bases). CDR3 size: 15 residues. Germline V lookup: CDR1 MNHEY, CDR2 SVGAGI. V lost 0 bases, J lost 4 bases, and 11 bases lay in between.

The CDR3 DNA is TGTGCCAGCAGTTCCGAGACAGGGACTTTGGAGCCCCAGCATTTT. Translating it yields CASSSETGTLEPQHF. V usage is TRBV6-5 and J usage is TRBJ1-5; 7 bases fit TRBD1. In germline, CDR1 is MNHEY, CDR2 SVGAGI. The CDR3 sequence is 15 residues long. J was trimmed by 8 bases and V by 4 bases; bases with no gene match: 11.

This clone was seen a few times. This chain connects TRBV24-1 to TRBJ2-7; 7 nucleotides match TRBD1. The junction had 5 bases not matched to a gene; V was cut back by 3 bases and J by 1 base. CDR3 length: 15 residues. The germline V gene has CDR1 KGHDR and CDR2 SFDVKD. The CDR3 sequence is CATSDPGTDSYEQYF. The CDR3 DNA reads TGTGCCACCAGTGATCCCGGGACAGATTCCTACGAGCAGTACTTC.

The CDR3: CASSEARVLGTEAFF. The CDR3 nucleotides read TGTGCCAGCAGTGAAGCGAGGGTTCTGGGCACTGAAGCTTTCTTT. The chain links TRBV2 to TRBJ1-1, with D uncertain. This CDR3 has 15 residues. Germline V gene lookup returns CDR1 SNHLY and CDR2 FYNNEI. V was cut by 0 bases and J by 4 bases, with 12 bases left in between.

The V call is TRBV25-1, the J call TRBJ1-5; TRBD1 agrees at 8 bases. This CDR3 spans 17 amino acids. Germline values: CDR1 MGHDK, CDR2 SYGVNS. V was pared by 1 base and J by 1 base, with 6 bases of the junction left unmatched. CDR3 nucleotide sequence: TGTGCCAGCAGTGAATTCCCTACAGGGGGAAGCAATCAGCCCCAGCATTTT. Translated: CASSEFPTGGSNQPQHF. Using reference TRBV25-1 and TRBJ1-5 for the parts outside the CDR3, the full variable domain is EADIYQTPRYLVIGTGKKITLECSQTMGHDKMYWYQQDPGMELHLIHYSYGVNSTEKGDLSSESTVSRIRTEHFPLTLESARPSHTSQYLCASSEFPTGGSNQPQHFGDGTRLSIL.

This sequence joins TRBV12-3 or TRBV12-4 and TRBJ1-5, with D unclear. This CDR3 comprises 13 residues. V was cut by 1 base and J by 3 bases, with 4 bases left in between. CDR3 in DNA: TGTGCCAGCAGTTTAGAATACAATCAGCCCCAGCATTTT. Its translation: CASSLEYNQPQHF.

This clone was recorded a few times. The genes are TRBV5-6 and TRBJ1-5; D is possibly TRBD1 (6 bases). Germline lookup yields CDR1 SGHDT and CDR2 YYEEEE. Trimming removed 4 bases at V and 6 bases at J, with 14 bases between. CDR3 length equals 14 residues. The CDR3 is CASSTGAGAQPQHF. The CDR3 DNA is TGTGCCAGCAGCACCGGGGCGGGGGCTCAGCCCCAGCATTTT.

The genes are TRBV6-6 and TRBJ2-7, with TRBD2 as a possible D gene (6 bases). Between the trimmed V and J ends, which lost 5 bases and 3 bases, there was a span of 20 bases. This CDR3 spans 16 amino acids. In germline, CDR1 is MNHNY, CDR2 SVGAGI (reference sequence). The CDR3 sequence: CASSRGGDPDFYEQYF. DNA for the CDR3: TGTGCCAGCAGTCGAGGAGGGGATCCGGATTTCTACGAGCAGTACTTC.

The chain couples TRBV5-4 to TRBJ1-1, with no clear D. Germline values: CDR1 SGHNT, CDR2 YYREEE (reference sequence). Trimming stripped 0 bases from V and 7 bases from J, with 10 bases between. The CDR3 is 13 residues long. CDR3 in amino acids: CASSLVGGIEAFF. The CDR3 region has the DNA TGTGCCAGCAGCTTGGTCGGAGGGATTGAAGCTTTCTTT.

Remarks on this clone: One end of the junction varies from germline; a read error may be responsible. The chain links TRBV12-3 or TRBV12-4 to TRBJ1-2; no clear D gene. This CDR3 comprises 11 residues. The CDR3 nucleotides are TGTGCCAGCAGTTTAAACTCTGGCTACACCTTC. The encoded protein is CASSLNSGYTF.

In its sample, this clone was seen many times. The chain links TRBV19 to TRBJ1-4; maybe TRBD1 (6 bases). Germline assignment: CDR1 LNHDA and CDR2 SQIVND (reference sequence). The CDR3 is made up of 15 amino acids. V gave up 5 bases and J gave up 0 bases, with 10 bases separating them. In nucleotides, the CDR3 is TGTGCCAGTAGTTCCAGGGGTGCAACTAATGAAAAACTGTTTTTT. Protein product: CASSSRGATNEKLFF. The full variable domain, its missing parts supplied by reference TRBV19 and TRBJ1-4, is DGGITQSPKYLFRKEGQNVTLSCEQNLNHDAMYWYRQDPGQGLRLIYYSQIVNDFQKGDIAEGYSVSREKKESFPLTVTSAQKNPTAFYLCASSSRGATNEKLFFGSGTQLSVL.

This sequence joins TRBV7-2 and TRBJ1-4, with D maybe TRBD1 (5 bases). Germline values: CDR1 SGHTA, CDR2 FQGNSA. The CDR3 loop spans 17 amino acids. V lost 5 bases and J 7 bases, leaving 23 bases between the germline ends. The CDR3: CASSAGGTPGLVEKLFF. The DNA of the CDR3 is TGTGCCAGCAGCGCCGGGGGGACTCCCGGGCTGGTTGAAAAACTGTTTTTT.

The chain couples TRBV2 to TRBJ2-5; 8 nucleotides line up with TRBD1. Per germline, CDR1 SNHLY and CDR2 FYNNEI. This CDR3 region has 15 residues. The ends lost 1 base at V and 2 bases at J; junction bases unmatched: 3. The CDR3, as DNA: TGTGCCAGCAGTGAAGAAAGACAGGGGCAAGAGACCCAGTACTTC. Residues: CASSEERQGQETQYF.

The CDR3 protein is CASSYSDRRNTEAFF. The CDR3 bases are TGTGCCAGCAGTTACTCCGACAGGAGGAACACTGAAGCTTTCTTT. The chain is built from TRBV6-2 or TRBV6-3 and TRBJ1-1, with D possibly matching TRBD1 (6 bases). Trimming cost V 0 bases and J 1 base, with 9 bases left between them. CDR3 length equals 15 residues. Germline V lookup: CDR1 MNHEY, CDR2 SVGEGT.

This chain uses TRBV3-1 (or the pseudogene TRBV3-2) with TRBJ2-5; 14 bases map to TRBD2. CDR1 is LGHDT and CDR2 is YNNKEL in the germline V gene (reference sequence). CDR3 length equals 15 residues. V gave up 1 base and J gave up 7 bases; unmatched junction bases: 2. CDR3 DNA: TGTGCCAGCAGCCAAGGACTAGCGGGAGGGGCGACCCAGTACTTC. Its protein is CASSQGLAGGATQYF.

CDR3 coding DNA: TGTGCCAGTACCCGGACTAGCGGGGGGACCGGGGAGCTGTTTTTT. Its translation is CASTRTSGGTGELFF. This chain uses TRBV19 with TRBJ2-2, with 14 nucleotides matching TRBD2. The CDR3 loop spans 15 amino acids. V was clipped by 7 bases and J by 5 bases; unmatched bases: 3. The germline V gene encodes CDR1 LNHDA and CDR2 SQIVND (reference sequence).

V and J are TRBV6-1 and TRBJ2-7; D not resolved. The CDR3 totals 12 residues. CDR1 and CDR2 from the germline V gene are MNHNS and SASEGT. V lost 2 bases, J lost 6 bases, and 8 bases lay in between. CDR3 sequence (DNA): TGTGCCAGCAGTGAATCGGTTCCCGAGCAGTACTTC. Translating gives CASSESVPEQYF.